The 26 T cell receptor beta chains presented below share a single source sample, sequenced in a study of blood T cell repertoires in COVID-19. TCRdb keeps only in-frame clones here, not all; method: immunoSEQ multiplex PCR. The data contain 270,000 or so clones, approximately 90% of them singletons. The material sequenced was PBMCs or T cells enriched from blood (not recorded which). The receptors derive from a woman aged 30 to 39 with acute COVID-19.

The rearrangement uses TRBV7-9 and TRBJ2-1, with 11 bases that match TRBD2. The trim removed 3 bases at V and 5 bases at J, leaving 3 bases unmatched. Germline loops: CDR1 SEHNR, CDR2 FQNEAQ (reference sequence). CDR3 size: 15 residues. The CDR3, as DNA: TGTGCCAGCAGCTTTAGCGGGAGGGGTAACAATGAGCAGTTCTTC. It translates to CASSFSGRGNNEQFF.

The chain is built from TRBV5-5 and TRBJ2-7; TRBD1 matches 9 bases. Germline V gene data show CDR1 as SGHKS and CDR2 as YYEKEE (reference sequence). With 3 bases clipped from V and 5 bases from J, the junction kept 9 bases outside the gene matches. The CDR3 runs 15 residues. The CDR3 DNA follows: TGTGCCAGCAGCTCCAAGGTGGGACAGGGCAACGAGCAGTACTTC. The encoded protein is CASSSKVGQGNEQYF. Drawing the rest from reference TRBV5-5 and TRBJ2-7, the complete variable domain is DAGVTQSPTHLIKTRGQQVTLRCSPISGHKSVSWYQQVLGQGPQFIFQYYEKEERGRGNFPDRFSARQFPNYSSELNVNALLLGDSALYLCASSSKVGQGNEQYFGPGTRLTVT.

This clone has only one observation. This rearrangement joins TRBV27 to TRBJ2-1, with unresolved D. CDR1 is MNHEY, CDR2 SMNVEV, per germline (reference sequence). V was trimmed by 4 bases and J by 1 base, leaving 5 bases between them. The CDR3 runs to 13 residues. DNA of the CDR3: TGTGCCAGCAGTTCTCAGTCCTACAATGAGCAGTTCTTC. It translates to CASSSQSYNEQFF.

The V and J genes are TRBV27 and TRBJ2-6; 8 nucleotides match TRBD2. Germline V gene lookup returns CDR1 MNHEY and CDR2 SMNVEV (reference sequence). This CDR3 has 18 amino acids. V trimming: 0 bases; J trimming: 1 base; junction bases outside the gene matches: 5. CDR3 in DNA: TGTGCCAGCAGTTTATCACGGGGGGGAATTTCTGGGGCCAACGTCCTGACTTTC. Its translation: CASSLSRGGISGANVLTF.

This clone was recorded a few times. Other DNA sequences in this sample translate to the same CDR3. The DNA for the CDR3 is TGCAGTGCTAGCGGGAGTTACGAGCAGTACTTC. This translates into CSASGSYEQYF. The rearrangement uses TRBV20-1 and TRBJ2-7; tentative D call: TRBD2 (6 bases). The CDR3 covers 11 residues. In germline, CDR1 is DFQATT, CDR2 SNEGSKA (reference sequence). The V and J ends lost 3 bases and 4 bases respectively, with 7 bases between them.

The CDR3 loop reads CARTMDGETQYF. CDR3 sequence (DNA): TGTGCCAGAACTATGGATGGTGAGACCCAGTACTTC. The chain couples TRBV2 to TRBJ2-5; D call uncertain. The CDR3 runs 12 residues. Germline V CDR1 and CDR2: SNHLY, FYNNEI. Trimming removed 9 bases at V and 5 bases at J, with 13 bases between.

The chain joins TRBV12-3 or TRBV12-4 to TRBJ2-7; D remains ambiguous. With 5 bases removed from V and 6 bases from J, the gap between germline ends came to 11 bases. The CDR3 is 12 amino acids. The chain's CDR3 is CASSPLPREQYF. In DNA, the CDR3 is TGTGCCAGCAGTCCCCTCCCCCGCGAGCAGTACTTC.

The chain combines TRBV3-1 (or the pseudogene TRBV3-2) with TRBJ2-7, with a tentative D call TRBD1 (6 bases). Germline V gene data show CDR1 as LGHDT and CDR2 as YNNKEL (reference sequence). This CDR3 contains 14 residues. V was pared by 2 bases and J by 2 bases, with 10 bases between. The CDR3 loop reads CASSQKGVTYEQYF. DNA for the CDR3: TGTGCCAGCAGCCAAAAGGGGGTTACCTACGAGCAGTACTTC.

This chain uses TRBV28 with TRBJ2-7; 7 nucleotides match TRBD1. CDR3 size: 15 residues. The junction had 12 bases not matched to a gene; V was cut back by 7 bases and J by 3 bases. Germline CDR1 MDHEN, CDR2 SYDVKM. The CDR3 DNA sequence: TGTGCCAGCAATGGCCCGGGACAGCATTACTACGAGCAGTACTTC. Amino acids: CASNGPGQHYYEQYF.

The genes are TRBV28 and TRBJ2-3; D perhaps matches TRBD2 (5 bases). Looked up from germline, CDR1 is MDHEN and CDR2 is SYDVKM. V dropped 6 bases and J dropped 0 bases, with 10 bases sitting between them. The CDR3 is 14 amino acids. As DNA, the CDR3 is TGTGCCAGCAGGAGCGGAGATAGCACAGATACGCAGTATTTT. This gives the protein CASRSGDSTDTQYF. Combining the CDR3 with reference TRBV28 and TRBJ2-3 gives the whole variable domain DVKVTQSSRYLVKRTGEKVFLECVQDMDHENMFWYRQDPGLGLRLIYFSYDVKMKEKGDIPEGYSVSREKKERFSLILESASTNQTSMYLCASRSGDSTDTQYFGPGTRLTVL.

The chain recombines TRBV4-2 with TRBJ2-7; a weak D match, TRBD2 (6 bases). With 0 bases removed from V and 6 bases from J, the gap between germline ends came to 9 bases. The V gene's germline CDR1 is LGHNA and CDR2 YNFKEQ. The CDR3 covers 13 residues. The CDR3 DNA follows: TGTGCCAGCAGCCAAGAGGGGGGAGGCGAGCAGTACTTC. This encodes CASSQEGGGEQYF.

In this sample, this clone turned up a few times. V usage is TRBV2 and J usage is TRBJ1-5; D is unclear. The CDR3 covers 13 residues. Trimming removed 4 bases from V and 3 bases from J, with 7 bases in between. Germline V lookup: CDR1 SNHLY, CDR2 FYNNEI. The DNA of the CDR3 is TGTGCCAGCAGTGTCCGTATCAATCAGCCCCAGCATTTT. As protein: CASSVRINQPQHF.

CDR3 sequence: CASSLIPQKNQPQHF. In nucleotides, the CDR3 is TGTGCCAGCAGCTTAATCCCACAGAAGAATCAGCCCCAGCATTTT. The chain combines TRBV5-8 with TRBJ1-5, with D hard to call. The CDR3 is made up of 15 amino acids. Germline V gene sequence: CDR1 SGHTS, CDR2 YDEGEE. Deletions cut 2 bases from V and 4 bases from J, with 13 bases between.

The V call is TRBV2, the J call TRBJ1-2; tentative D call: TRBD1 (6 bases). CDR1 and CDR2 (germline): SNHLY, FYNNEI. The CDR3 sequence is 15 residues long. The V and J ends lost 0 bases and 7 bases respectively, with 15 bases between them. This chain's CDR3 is CASSEAIQGASGYTF. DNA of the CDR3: TGTGCCAGCAGTGAAGCGATACAGGGAGCGAGTGGCTACACCTTC.

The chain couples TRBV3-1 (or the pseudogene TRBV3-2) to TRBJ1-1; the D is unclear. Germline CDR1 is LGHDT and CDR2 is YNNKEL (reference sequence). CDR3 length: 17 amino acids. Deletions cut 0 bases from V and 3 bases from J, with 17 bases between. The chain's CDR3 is CASSQDPWKLRDTEAFF. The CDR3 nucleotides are TGTGCCAGCAGCCAAGACCCCTGGAAACTACGCGACACTGAAGCTTTCTTT.

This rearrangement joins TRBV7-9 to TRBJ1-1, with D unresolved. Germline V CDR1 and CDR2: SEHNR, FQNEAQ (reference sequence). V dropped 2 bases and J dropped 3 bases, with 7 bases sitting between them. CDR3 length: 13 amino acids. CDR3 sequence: CASSLTEYTEAFF. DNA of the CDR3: TGTGCCAGCAGCTTAACTGAGTACACTGAAGCTTTCTTT. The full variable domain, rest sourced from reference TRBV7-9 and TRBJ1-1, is DTGVSQNPRHKITKRGQNVTFRCDPISEHNRLYWYRQTLGQGPEFLTYFQNEAQLEKSRLLSDRFSAERPKGSFSTLEIQRTEQGDSAMYLCASSLTEYTEAFFGQGTRLTVV.

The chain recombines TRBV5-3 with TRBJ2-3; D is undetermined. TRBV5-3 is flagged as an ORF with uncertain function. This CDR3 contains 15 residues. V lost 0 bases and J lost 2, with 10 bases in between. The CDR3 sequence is CARSLEALLTDTQYF. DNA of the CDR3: TGTGCCAGAAGCTTGGAAGCCCTACTCACAGATACGCAGTATTTT.

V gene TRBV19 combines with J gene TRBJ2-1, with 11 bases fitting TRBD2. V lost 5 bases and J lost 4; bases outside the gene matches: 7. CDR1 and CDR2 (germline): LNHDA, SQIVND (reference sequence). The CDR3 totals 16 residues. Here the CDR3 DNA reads TGTGCCAGTAGTCTGGGGACTAGCGGCCCGTACAATGAGCAGTTCTTC. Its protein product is CASSLGTSGPYNEQFF.

The CDR3 nucleotides read TGTGCCAGCAGAAGCAGAATGGCTAGCGGGACTGGCGGGGAGCTGTTTTTT. Its protein product is CASRSRMASGTGGELFF. The genes are TRBV3-1 (or the pseudogene TRBV3-2) and TRBJ2-2; TRBD2 aligns across 9 bases. The germline V gene encodes CDR1 LGHDT and CDR2 YNNKEL (reference sequence). The CDR3 has 17 amino acids. After removal of 6 bases from V and 7 bases from J, the junction contained 15 bases not matched to a gene.

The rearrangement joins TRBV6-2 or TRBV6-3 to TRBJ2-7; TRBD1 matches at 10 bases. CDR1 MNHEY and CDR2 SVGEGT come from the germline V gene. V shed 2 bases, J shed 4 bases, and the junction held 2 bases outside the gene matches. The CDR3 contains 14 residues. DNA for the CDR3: TGTGCCAGCAGTTACGGGACAGGGGTTTACGAGCAGTACTTC. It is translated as CASSYGTGVYEQYF.

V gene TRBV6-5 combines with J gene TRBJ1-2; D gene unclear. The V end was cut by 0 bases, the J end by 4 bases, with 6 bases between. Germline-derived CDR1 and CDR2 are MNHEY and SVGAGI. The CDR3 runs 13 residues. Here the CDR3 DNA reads TGTGCCAGCAGTTACTCGAGGAGCTATGGCTACACCTTC. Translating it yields CASSYSRSYGYTF.

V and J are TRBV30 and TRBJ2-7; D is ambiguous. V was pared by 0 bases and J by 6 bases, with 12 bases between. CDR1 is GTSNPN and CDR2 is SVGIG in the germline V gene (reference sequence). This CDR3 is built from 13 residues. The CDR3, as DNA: TGTGCCTGGAGTGTGCCAGGCTCCAGCGAGCAGTACTTC. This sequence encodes CAWSVPGSSEQYF. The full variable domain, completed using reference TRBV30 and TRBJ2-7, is SQTIHQWPATLVQPVGSPLSLECTVEGTSNPNLYWYRQAAGRGLQLLFYSVGIGQISSEVPQNLSASRPQDRQFILSSKKLLLSDSGFYLCAWSVPGSSEQYFGPGTRLTVT.

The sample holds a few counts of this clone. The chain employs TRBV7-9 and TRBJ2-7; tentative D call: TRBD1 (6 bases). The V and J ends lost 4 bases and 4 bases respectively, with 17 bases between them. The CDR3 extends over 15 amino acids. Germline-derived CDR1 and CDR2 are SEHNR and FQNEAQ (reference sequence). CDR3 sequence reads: CASSSRQAVGYEQYF. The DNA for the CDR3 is TGTGCCAGCAGCTCAAGACAGGCCGTGGGGTACGAGCAGTACTTC.

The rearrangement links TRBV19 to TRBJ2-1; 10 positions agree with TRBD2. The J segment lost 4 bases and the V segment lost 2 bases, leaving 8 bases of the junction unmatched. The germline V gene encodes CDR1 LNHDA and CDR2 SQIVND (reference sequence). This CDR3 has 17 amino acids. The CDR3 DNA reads TGTGCCAGTAGTATAAGTCTGTCACTAGCGGGGTACAATGAGCAGTTCTTC. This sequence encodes CASSISLSLAGYNEQFF.

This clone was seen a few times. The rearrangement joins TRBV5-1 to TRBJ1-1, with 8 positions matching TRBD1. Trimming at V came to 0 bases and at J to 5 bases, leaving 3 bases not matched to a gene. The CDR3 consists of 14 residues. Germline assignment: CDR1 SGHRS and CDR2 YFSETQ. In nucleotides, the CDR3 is TGCGCCAGCAGCTTGGTGGGACAGGAAACTGAAGCTTTCTTT. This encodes CASSLVGQETEAFF.

The CDR3 here is CASSQGQNSYNEQFF. The CDR3 DNA reads TGTGCCAGCAGCCAGGGACAGAACTCCTACAATGAGCAGTTCTTC. The chain uses TRBV5-4 and TRBJ2-1; 7 bases agree with TRBD1. J lost 0 bases, V lost 4 bases, and 4 bases had no gene match. Germline CDR1 is SGHNT and CDR2 is YYREEE (reference sequence). CDR3 length: 15 amino acids.